This T cell receptor (beta chain) was retrieved from a study of identical twins. Overall study findings and caveats: Interpretation of the results relied on cross-sectional statistical analysis and not on following the same donors. Monozygotic twins shared more out-of-frame TCR alpha than recombination models predicted.

This clonotype was seen only a few times. Its antigen is as yet unknown. The germline V gene encodes CDR1 SGHTA and CDR2 FQGNSA. The CDR3 extends over 16 amino acids. V lost 1 base and J 6 bases, leaving 15 bases between the germline ends. Using its own MiXCR run on the 5' RACE reads, TCRdb lists one record per CDR3 protein. The data show hundreds of thousands of distinct CDR3 sequences, roughly 8% seen once. These sequences were also reported in another study, on yellow fever vaccine responses in identical twins.

The chain couples TRBV7-2 to TRBJ2-2; D ambiguous. Sample: PBMCs. The TCR comes from a woman between 18 and 29 years old in good health. This CDR3 reads CASSLGFHLYAGELFF. The CDR3 DNA reads as TGTGCCAGCAGCTTAGGGTTTCACCTTTACGCCGGGGAGCTGTTTTTT.